This T cell receptor beta chain was obtained from a study of OX40 agonist ivuxolimab in advanced cancers. Sequenced by immunoSEQ multiplex PCR; TCRdb stores in-frame clones only, minus some. The table records tens of thousands of clones, approximately 86% of them present only once. The germline CDR1 and CDR2 sequences are SGHRS and YFSETQ. The CDR3 runs 14 residues. The V and J ends lost 3 bases and 6 bases, in that order; junction bases with no gene match: 7. The source material was CD4+ or CD8+ T cells sorted from blood, sampled in a trial of the OX40 agonist ivuxolimab. The receptor was isolated from an adult with an advanced solid tumor such as melanoma, head and neck, liver or kidney cancer. The J gene is TRBJ1-2, the V gene TRBV5-1; 8 nucleotides match TRBD1. CDR3 sequence: CASSSQGARHGYTF. In DNA form, the CDR3 reads TGCGCCAGCAGCTCCCAGGGGGCCCGGCATGGCTACACCTTC.